This is a list of T cell receptor beta chains from one sample in a study of beta chain features in type 1 diabetes. Generated by immunoSEQ multiplex PCR, the TCRdb table keeps only in-frame clones and is missing some. The sample includes under 950,000 clones, about a sixth of them seen just once. Specimen: naive CD4+ T cells from blood. These receptors came from a woman aged 18-29 years in good health. Both conserved end residues are part of each CDR3. D genes are given only for firm matches. Not every row has a clone size; where given, it reads once, few, many or a size class.

few,TRBV4-3,TRBJ2-2,18,TRBD2,TGCGCCAGCAGCCGAGATCCGGGACTAGCGGGGAACACCGGGGAGCTGTTTTTT,CASSRDPGLAGNTGELFF
few,TRBV6-6,TRBJ1-5,16,.,TGTGCCAGCAGTCCCGGGGCAGGCCTTAGCAATCAGCCCCAGCATTTT,CASSPGAGLSNQPQHF
few,TRBV5-1,TRBJ2-1,16,.,TGCGCCAGCAGCTTGCTCTCCTCGAGCTCCTACAATGAGCAGTTCTTC,CASSLLSSSSYNEQFF
.,TRBV5-1,TRBJ2-1,15,TRBD2,TGCGCCAGCAGCTGGGGACTAGCGGGAGACAATGAGCAGTTCTTC,CASSWGLAGDNEQFF
.,TRBV28,TRBJ2-7,16,TRBD1,TGTGCCAGCAGTTCCTCCGGACAGGGGGACATCTACGAGCAGTACTTC,CASSSSGQGDIYEQYF
few,TRBV28,TRBJ1-3,15,.,TGTGCCAGCAGTTTCTCGCGGACCTCTGGAAACACCATATATTTT,CASSFSRTSGNTIYF
few,TRBV21-1,TRBJ2-4,15,.,TGTGCCAGGGGACAAGGGCGGCATTCCAAAAACATTCAGTACTTC,CARGQGRHSKNIQYF
.,TRBV10-1,TRBJ2-7,14,.,TGCGCCAGCAGTGATGCCAGGGATCCCCACGAGCAGTACTTC,CASSDARDPHEQYF
few,TRBV2,TRBJ2-1,11,.,TGTGCCAGCAGTCCTTCTAATGAGCAGTTCTTC,CASSPSNEQFF
.,TRBV15,TRBJ2-7,13,.,TGTGCCACCAGCAGAGATCCCGCCTACGAGCAGTACTTC,CATSRDPAYEQYF
few,TRBV18,TRBJ2-1,16,TRBD2,TGTGCCAGCTCACCACGTAGGCTAGCGGATTACAATGAGCAGTTCTTC,CASSPRRLADYNEQFF
.,TRBV4-3,TRBJ2-3,15,TRBD2,TGCGCCAGCAGCCAAGATGGTCTAGCGGAAGATACGCAGTATTTT,CASSQDGLAEDTQYF
few,TRBV7-2,TRBJ2-3,15,TRBD2,TGTGCCAGCAGCGTGGAACTAGCGGGACCAGATACGCAGTATTTT,CASSVELAGPDTQYF
.,TRBV9,TRBJ2-3,17,.,TGTGCCAGCAGCGTAGAAGACAGTTCTATCCCCACAGATACGCAGTATTTT,CASSVEDSSIPTDTQYF
.,TRBV4-2,TRBJ1-6,18,.,TGTGCCAGCAGTCCGACCGCCGCCCCGAGGGTGAATAATTCACCCCTCCACTTT,CASSPTAAPRVNNSPLHF
.,TRBV9,TRBJ2-3,14,TRBD1,TGTGCCAGCAGCCTATGGACAGGGGGAGATACGCAGTATTTT,CASSLWTGGDTQYF
.,TRBV5-1,TRBJ2-2,16,TRBD1,TGCGCCAGCAGCCCCGGACAGGGGGCATCCACCGGGGAGCTGTTTTTT,CASSPGQGASTGELFF
few,TRBV21-1,TRBJ2-3,13,.,TGTGCCAGCATGGGACTAGCGGGAATGGCGCAGTATTTT,CASMGLAGMAQYF
.,TRBV7-2,TRBJ1-5,15,.,TGTGCCAGCAGCTTTCGACAGGCGACGAATCAGCCCCAGCATTTT,CASSFRQATNQPQHF
.,TRBV14,TRBJ2-1,14,TRBD2,TGTGCCAGCAGCCGGGGACTAGCACTCAATGAGCAGTTCTTC,CASSRGLALNEQFF
few,TRBV19,TRBJ2-2,13,.,TGTGCCAGTAATTTTCAGTCCACCGGGGAGCTGTTTTTT,CASNFQSTGELFF
few,TRBV18,TRBJ2-7,14,TRBD2,TGTGCCAGCTCACGTAGCGGGAGGAATAACGAGCAGTACTTC,CASSRSGRNNEQYF
.,TRBV6-5,TRBJ1-2,15,.,TGTGCCAGCAGTTACTCGGACAGATGGACCTATGGCTACACCTTC,CASSYSDRWTYGYTF
.,TRBV12-5,TRBJ2-1,15,TRBD1,TGTGCTAGTGGCGCCGGGACAGGGCTCTACAATGAGCAGTTCTTC,CASGAGTGLYNEQFF
.,TRBV18,TRBJ2-1,15,TRBD2,TGTGCCAGCTCACCGGGACTAGCGGGACTCAATGAGCAGTTCTTC,CASSPGLAGLNEQFF
few,TRBV4-3,TRBJ2-2,16,.,TGCGCCAGCAGCCAAGAAGTAGCGGCGAACACCGGGGAGCTGTTTTTT,CASSQEVAANTGELFF
.,TRBV28,TRBJ2-1,19,TRBD2,TGTGCCAGCAGTTTATGGACTAGCGGGACCGCCAGCACCTACAATGAGCAGTTCTTC,CASSLWTSGTASTYNEQFF
few,TRBV4-3,TRBJ2-1,16,TRBD2,TGCGCCAGCAGCCGAGAGACTAGCGGGAGGAGGAATGAGCAGTTCTTC,CASSRETSGRRNEQFF
.,TRBV19,TRBJ2-7,14,TRBD2,TGTGCCAGTAGGCCGGGACTAGACTCCTACGAGCAGTACTTC,CASRPGLDSYEQYF
.,TRBV7-9,TRBJ2-1,14,TRBD2,TGTGCCAGCGGGGGGACTAGCGGGAGCATTGAGCAGTTCTTC,CASGGTSGSIEQFF
.,TRBV28,TRBJ2-7,16,.,TGTGCCAGCAGTACCCCTTTCGAGGGGCAAGCCTACGAGCAGTACTTC,CASSTPFEGQAYEQYF
.,TRBV5-4,TRBJ2-1,13,TRBD1,TGTGCCAGCAGCCAGGGGGCCGGCGATGAGCAGTTCTTC,CASSQGAGDEQFF
.,TRBV19,TRBJ2-7,15,TRBD1,TGTGCCAGTAGTAGAGACAGGGGAGGCAACTACGAGCAGTACTTC,CASSRDRGGNYEQYF
few,TRBV5-1,TRBJ1-3,14,.,TGCGCCAGCAGCTCGGACGCAGTTGGAAACACCATATATTTT,CASSSDAVGNTIYF
few,TRBV12-5,TRBJ2-1,16,TRBD1,TGTGCTAGTGAGCCCCTGGACAGGGGAATGGATAATGAGCAGTTCTTC,CASEPLDRGMDNEQFF